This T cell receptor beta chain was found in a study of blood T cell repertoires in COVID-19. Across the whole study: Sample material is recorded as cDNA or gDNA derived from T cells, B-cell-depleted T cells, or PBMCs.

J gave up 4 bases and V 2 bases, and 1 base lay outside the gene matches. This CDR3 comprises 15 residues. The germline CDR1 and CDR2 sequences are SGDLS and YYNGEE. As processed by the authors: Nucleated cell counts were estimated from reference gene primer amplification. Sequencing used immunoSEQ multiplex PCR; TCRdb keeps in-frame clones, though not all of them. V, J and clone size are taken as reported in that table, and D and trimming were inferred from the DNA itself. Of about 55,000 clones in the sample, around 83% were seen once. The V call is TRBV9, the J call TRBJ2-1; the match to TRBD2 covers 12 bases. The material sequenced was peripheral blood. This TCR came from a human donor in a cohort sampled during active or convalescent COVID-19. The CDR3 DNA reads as TGTGCCAGCAGCGTCACTAGCGGGGGGTACAATGAGCAGTTCTTC. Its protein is CASSVTSGGYNEQFF.